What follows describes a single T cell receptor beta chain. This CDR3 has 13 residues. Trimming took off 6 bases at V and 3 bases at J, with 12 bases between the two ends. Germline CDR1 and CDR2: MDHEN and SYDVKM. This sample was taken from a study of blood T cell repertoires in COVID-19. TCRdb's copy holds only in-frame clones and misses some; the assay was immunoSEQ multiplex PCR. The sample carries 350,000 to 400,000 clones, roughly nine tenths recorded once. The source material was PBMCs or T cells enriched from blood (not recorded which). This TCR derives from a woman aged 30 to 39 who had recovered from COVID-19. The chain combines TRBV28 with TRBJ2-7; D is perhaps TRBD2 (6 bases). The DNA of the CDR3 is TGTGCCAGCAGAACTAGCTCGGTCTACGAGCAGTACTTC. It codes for CASRTSSVYEQYF.